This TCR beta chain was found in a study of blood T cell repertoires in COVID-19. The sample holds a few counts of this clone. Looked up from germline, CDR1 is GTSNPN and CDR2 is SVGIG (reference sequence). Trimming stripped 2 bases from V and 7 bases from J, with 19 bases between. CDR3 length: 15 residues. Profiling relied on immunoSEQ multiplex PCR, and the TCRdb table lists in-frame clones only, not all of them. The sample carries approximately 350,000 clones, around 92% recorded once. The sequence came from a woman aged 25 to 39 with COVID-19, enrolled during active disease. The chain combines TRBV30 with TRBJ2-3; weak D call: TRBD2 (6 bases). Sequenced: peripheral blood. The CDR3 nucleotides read TGTGCCTGGAGTCGCGGGACCCCAGCCTCATATACGCAGTATTTT. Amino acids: CAWSRGTPASYTQYF. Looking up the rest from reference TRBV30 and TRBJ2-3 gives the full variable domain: SQTIHQWPATLVQPVGSPLSLECTVEGTSNPNLYWYRQAAGRGLQLLFYSVGIGQISSEVPQNLSASRPQDRQFILSSKKLLLSDSGFYLCAWSRGTPASYTQYFGPGTRLTVL.